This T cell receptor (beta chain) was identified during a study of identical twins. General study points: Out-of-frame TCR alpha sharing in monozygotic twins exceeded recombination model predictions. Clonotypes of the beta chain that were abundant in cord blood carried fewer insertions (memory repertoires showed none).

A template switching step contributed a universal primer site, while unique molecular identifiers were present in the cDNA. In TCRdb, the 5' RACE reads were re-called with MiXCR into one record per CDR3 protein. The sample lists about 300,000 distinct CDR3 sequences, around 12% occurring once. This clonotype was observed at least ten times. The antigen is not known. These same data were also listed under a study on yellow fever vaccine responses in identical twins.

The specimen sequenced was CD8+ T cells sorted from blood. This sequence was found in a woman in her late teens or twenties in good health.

CDR3 bases: TGCAGTGCTAGTAGCGGGAGTTTAGGATCGGGTGAGCAGTTCTTC. It encodes CSASSGSLGSGEQFF. This chain joins TRBV20-1 and TRBJ2-1, with 9 bases that match TRBD2. The CDR3 is 15 residues long. The J segment lost 9 bases and the V segment lost 3 bases, leaving 12 bases of the junction unmatched. Germline lookup yields CDR1 DFQATT and CDR2 SNEGSKA (reference sequence).